The 17 T cell receptor beta chains presented below share a single source sample, sequenced in a study of blood T cells in healthy people across ages. Using a J-beta primer mix together with a sample-barcoded 5' primer, a second PCR was run for about 6 to 11 cycles. MiXCR was run by TCRdb on the 5' RACE reads, yielding one entry per CDR3 protein. This sample has hundreds of thousands of distinct CDR3 sequences; around 32% occur once, and the top ten carry approximately 15%. The sequencing sample was made of blood. The source is a woman of 80 years or more in good health.

This clonotype was recorded many times. The CDR3 DNA reads as TGCAGTGCTAGTCTCCTAAGCTACGAGCAGTACTTC. This translates into CSASLLSYEQYF. This rearrangement joins TRBV20-1 to TRBJ2-7; D remains unclear. Germline V CDR1 and CDR2: DFQATT, SNEGSKA (reference sequence). V gave up 3 bases and J gave up 3 bases, with 9 bases separating them. The CDR3 length is 12 residues.

In the case of this clonotype: A much larger clonotype is one base distant, so this may be a read error. The J gene is TRBJ2-5, the V gene TRBV5-6, with unresolved D. The DNA end is more similar to TRBJ2-7, so the J call may be wrong. CDR1 and CDR2 from the germline V gene are SGHDT and YYEEEE. The CDR3 length is 16 residues. The CDR3 sequence is CASSLTCRQTLSEQYF. The CDR3 nucleotides are TGTGCCAGCAGCTTGACTTGTAGGCAGACCCTGAGCGAGCAGTACTTC.

This clonotype was detected only a few times. The chain uses TRBV15 and TRBJ1-5, with TRBD1 as a possible D gene (5 bases). CDR3 size: 14 residues. The germline V gene encodes CDR1 LNHNV and CDR2 YYDKDF (reference sequence). V gave up 1 base and J gave up 7 bases, with 11 bases separating them. The CDR3 here is CATSRGGIGQPQHF. The CDR3 DNA follows: TGTGCCACCAGCAGAGGGGGGATCGGGCAGCCCCAGCATTTT.

This clonotype was seen a handful of times. The rearrangement joins TRBV12-3 or TRBV12-4 to TRBJ2-1; the match to TRBD1 covers 9 bases. The CDR3 totals 15 residues. V lost 1 base, J lost 9 bases, and 7 bases stayed unmatched. CDR3 protein: CASSLVDRGGGEQFF. DNA of the CDR3: TGTGCCAGCAGTTTAGTGGACAGGGGTGGGGGTGAGCAGTTCTTC.

The chain employs TRBV7-9 and TRBJ1-1; D perhaps matches TRBD1 (5 bases). The length of the CDR3 is 17 residues. Germline values: CDR1 SEHNR, CDR2 FQNEAQ (reference sequence). Between the trimmed V and J ends, which lost 3 bases and 0 bases, there was a span of 17 bases. This chain's CDR3 is CASSLGGWVTVNTEAFF. CDR3 bases: TGTGCCAGCAGCTTGGGGGGATGGGTTACAGTGAACACTGAAGCTTTCTTT.

In regard to this clonotype: An end of the junction does not agree with germline; a read error may underlie this. The J gene is TRBJ2-5, the V gene TRBV30; TRBD2 agrees at 8 bases. The CDR3 runs 16 residues. CDR1 and CDR2 from the germline V gene are GTSNPN and SVGIG (reference sequence). In DNA form, the CDR3 reads TGTGCCTGGGCGAGATCCCTCCGGGGGGGCCAAGAGACCCAGGACTTC. Translated, it gives CAWARSLRGGQETQDF.

This clonotype was seen many times. The CDR3: CAWSLGRGQETQYF. In nucleotides, the CDR3 is TGTGCCTGGAGTTTGGGCCGGGGGCAAGAGACCCAGTACTTC. This chain joins TRBV30 and TRBJ2-5; D possibly corresponds to TRBD2 (6 bases). The germline V gene encodes CDR1 GTSNPN and CDR2 SVGIG (reference sequence). V dropped 2 bases and J dropped 2 bases, with 12 bases sitting between them. This CDR3 is 14 amino acids long.

The rearrangement joins TRBV5-1 to TRBJ2-1; possibly TRBD2 for D (6 bases). The CDR3 length is 15 residues. Germline CDR1 is SGHRS and CDR2 is YFSETQ. V was trimmed by 4 bases and J by 2 bases, leaving 13 bases between them. The CDR3 loop reads CASSTDGGTYNEQFF. In DNA, the CDR3 is TGCGCCAGCAGCACGGACGGAGGGACCTACAATGAGCAGTTCTTC.

This clonotype appeared many times. The V call is TRBV7-3, the J call TRBJ2-1; D possibly corresponds to TRBD1 (7 bases). The V gene's germline CDR1 is SGHTA and CDR2 FQGTGA. The CDR3 loop spans 15 amino acids. V was pared by 0 bases and J by 6 bases, with 12 bases between. The CDR3 DNA sequence: TGTGCCAGCAGCTTAACTAGGCAGGGGGGCAATGAGCAGTTCTTC. Translating gives CASSLTRQGGNEQFF. Using reference TRBV7-3 and TRBJ2-1 for the parts outside the CDR3, the full variable domain is GAGVSQTPSNKVTEKGKYVELRCDPISGHTALYWYRQSLGQGPEFLIYFQGTGAADDSGLPNDRFFAVRPEGSVSTLKIQRTERGDSAVYLCASSLTRQGGNEQFFGPGTRLTVL.

The chain is built from TRBV6-2 or TRBV6-3 and TRBJ2-2; 7 nucleotides line up with TRBD1. CDR3 length: 13 amino acids. Germline CDR1 reads MNHEY; CDR2 reads SVGEGT. V trimming: 9 bases; J trimming: 5 bases; junction bases outside the gene matches: 6. Written as DNA, the CDR3 is TGTGCCAGTCGACAGGGACAAACCGGGGAGCTGTTTTTT. Protein sequence: CASRQGQTGELFF.

This clonotype appeared a single time. V is TRBV20-1 and J is TRBJ1-1, with TRBD1 identical over 9 bases. From germline, CDR1 is DFQATT and CDR2 SNEGSKA (reference sequence). This CDR3 is built from 14 residues. V gave up 2 bases and J gave up 6 bases; unmatched junction bases: 7. CDR3 sequence (DNA): TGCAGTGCTAGATCCGGGACAGGGAATCCTGAAGCTTTCTTT. Its protein product is CSARSGTGNPEAFF.

With respect to this clonotype: A read error may produce the germline difference seen at one junction end. V usage is TRBV7-8 and J usage is TRBJ2-3; 11 bases are a match to TRBD2. The CDR3 has 14 amino acids. Germline lookup yields CDR1 SGHVS and CDR2 FQNEAQ. Here the CDR3 reads CASTLAGGADTQYF. DNA of the CDR3: TGTGCCAGCACCTTAGCGGGGGGGGCTGATACGCAGTATTTT. Variable domain in full (rest from reference TRBV7-8 and TRBJ2-3): GAGVSQSPRYKVAKRGQDVALRCDPISGHVSLFWYQQALGQGPEFLTYFQNEAQLDKSGLPSDRFFAERPEGSVSTLKIQRTQQEDSAVYLCASTLAGGADTQYFGPGTRLTVL.

This clonotype showed up just a few times. A much bigger clone sits one base away, suggesting this may be a read error. The V and J genes are TRBV6-5 and TRBJ2-4, with TRBD1 matching 8 bases. With the DNA end fitting TRBJ2-7 better, the J assignment may be wrong. CDR1 is MNHEY and CDR2 is SVGAGI in the germline V gene. The CDR3 totals 15 residues. The DNA for the CDR3 is TGTTCCAGCAGTTACTCTTCGGACAGGGCCTACGAGCAGTACTTC. It yields the protein CSSSYSSDRAYEQYF.

This rearrangement joins TRBV5-1 to TRBJ1-5, with D hard to call. V was clipped by 4 bases and J by 3 bases, with 14 bases between them. The CDR3 spans 15 residues. The germline gives CDR1 SGHRS, CDR2 YFSETQ. The CDR3 DNA reads as TGCGCCAGCAGCCCCGGGCCCACCCCCAATCAGCCCCAGCATTTT. Protein product: CASSPGPTPNQPQHF.

This clonotype was seen only a few times. This sequence may be a read error, since a much larger clone differs from it by one base. The genes are TRBV7-2 and TRBJ2-4, with 9 nucleotides matching TRBD2. CDR3 size: 14 residues. Germline V gene data show CDR1 as SGHTA and CDR2 as FQGNSA. Trimming at V came to 3 bases and at J to 13 bases, leaving 10 bases not matched to a gene. CDR3 bases: TGTGCCAGCAGCTTGTTGGGCGGGGGGGATGAGCAGTACTTC. It is translated as CASSLLGGGDEQYF.

The CDR3, as DNA: TGCGCCAGCAGCTTGGGACAGGCTGGGGCCAACGTCCTGACTTTC. Its protein product is CASSLGQAGANVLTF. The rearrangement uses TRBV5-1 and TRBJ2-6, with D perhaps TRBD1 (6 bases). Germline assignment: CDR1 SGHRS and CDR2 YFSETQ. V shed 0 bases and J shed 2 bases, with 6 bases lying between them. The CDR3 has 15 residues. Supplemented by reference TRBV5-1 and TRBJ2-6, the full variable domain reads KAGVTQTPRYLIKTRGQQVTLSCSPISGHRSVSWYQQTPGQGLQFLFEYFSETQRNKGNFPGRFSGRQFSNSRSEMNVSTLELGDSALYLCASSLGQAGANVLTFGAGSRLTVL.

This clonotype was seen many times. J is TRBJ1-2 and V is TRBV12-3 or TRBV12-4, with TRBD1 as a possible D gene (6 bases). The CDR3 extends over 15 amino acids. Trimming took off 1 base at V and 0 bases at J, with 9 bases between the two ends. The CDR3 loop is CASSLVQGANYGYTF. CDR3 DNA sequence: TGTGCCAGCAGTTTAGTACAGGGCGCTAACTATGGCTACACCTTC.